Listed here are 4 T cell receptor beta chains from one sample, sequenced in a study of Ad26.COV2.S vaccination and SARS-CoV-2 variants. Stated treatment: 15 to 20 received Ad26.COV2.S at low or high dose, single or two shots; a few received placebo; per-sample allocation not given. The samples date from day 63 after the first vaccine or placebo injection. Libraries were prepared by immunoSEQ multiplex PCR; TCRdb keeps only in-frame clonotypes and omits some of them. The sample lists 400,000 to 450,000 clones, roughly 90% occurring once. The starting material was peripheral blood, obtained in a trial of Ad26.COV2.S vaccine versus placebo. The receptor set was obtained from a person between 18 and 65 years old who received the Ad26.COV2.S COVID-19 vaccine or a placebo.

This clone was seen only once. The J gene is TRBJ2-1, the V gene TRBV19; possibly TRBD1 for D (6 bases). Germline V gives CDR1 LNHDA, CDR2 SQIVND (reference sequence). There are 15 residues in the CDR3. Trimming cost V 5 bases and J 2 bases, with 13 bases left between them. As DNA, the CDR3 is TGTGCCAGTAGTTTGGGGACACTCACCTACAATGAGCAGTTCTTC. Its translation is CASSLGTLTYNEQFF.

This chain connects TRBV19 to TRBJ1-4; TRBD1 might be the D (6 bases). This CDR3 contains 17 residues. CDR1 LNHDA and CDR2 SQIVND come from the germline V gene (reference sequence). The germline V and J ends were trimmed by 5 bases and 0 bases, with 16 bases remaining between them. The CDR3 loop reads CASSRRDKTATNEKLFF. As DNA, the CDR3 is TGTGCCAGTAGTCGCCGGGACAAGACTGCAACTAATGAAAAACTGTTTTTT.

This CDR3 is CASSQLTSGSVQETQYF. The CDR3 DNA sequence: TGTGCCAGCAGCCAATTAACTAGCGGGTCTGTCCAAGAGACCCAGTACTTC. The genes are TRBV3-1 (or the pseudogene TRBV3-2) and TRBJ2-5; 9 bases line up with TRBD2. Trimming cost V 2 bases and J 1 base; bases outside gene matches: 8. Germline lookup yields CDR1 LGHDT and CDR2 YNNKEL (reference sequence). This CDR3 region has 17 residues.

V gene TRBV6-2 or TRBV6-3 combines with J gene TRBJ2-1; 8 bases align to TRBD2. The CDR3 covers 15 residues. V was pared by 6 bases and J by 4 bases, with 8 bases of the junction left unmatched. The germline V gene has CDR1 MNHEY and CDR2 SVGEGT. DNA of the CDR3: TGTGCCAGCAGCTTAAGCGGGGGCCCTTACAATGAGCAGTTCTTC. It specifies CASSLSGGPYNEQFF.